The 8 T cell receptor beta chains given below trace back to one sample, sequenced in a study of early T cells in non-severe SARS-CoV-2 infection. Using its own MiXCR run on the 5' RACE reads, TCRdb lists one record per CDR3 protein. The sample includes roughly 80,000 distinct CDR3 sequences, over 12% of them seen just once. The specimen sequenced was whole blood. Every receptor here comes from an adult who was a healthcare worker with PCR-confirmed SARS-CoV-2 infection or an uninfected control (not recorded which).

This clonotype occurred a few times. This chain joins TRBV3-1 and TRBJ2-7; D call uncertain. Germline CDR1 LGHDT, CDR2 YNNKEL (reference sequence). CDR3 length: 15 residues. With 1 base removed from V and 1 base from J, the gap between germline ends came to 11 bases. CDR3 sequence: CASSQGLHGSYEQYF. The CDR3 DNA sequence: TGTGCCAGCAGCCAAGGGTTACATGGGTCCTACGAGCAGTACTTC.

This clonotype occurred many times. The chain combines TRBV24-1 with TRBJ2-7; D gene unclear. The length of the CDR3 is 14 residues. Between the trimmed V and J ends, which lost 6 bases and 6 bases, there was a span of 17 bases. The germline V gene has CDR1 KGHDR and CDR2 SFDVKD. This CDR3 reads CATSRAGGSREQYF. CDR3 in DNA: TGTGCCACCAGTCGGGCAGGTGGGTCTCGCGAGCAGTACTTC.

The chain links TRBV9 to TRBJ1-4, with 7 nucleotides matching TRBD1. This CDR3 spans 16 amino acids. Germline V gene sequence: CDR1 SGDLS, CDR2 YYNGEE. V lost 0 bases, J lost 7 bases, and 9 bases stayed unmatched. This CDR3 is CASSVGVGGGREKLFF. CDR3 bases: TGTGCCAGCAGCGTAGGAGTCGGAGGGGGCCGTGAAAAACTGTTTTTT.

The chain couples TRBV12-3 or TRBV12-4 to TRBJ2-5, with 7 bases identical to TRBD1. Trimming cost V 6 bases and J 6 bases; bases outside gene matches: 7. The CDR3 totals 13 residues. CDR3 sequence: CASSQTGLKTQYF. The CDR3 DNA reads as TGTGCCAGCAGCCAGACAGGGCTGAAGACCCAGTACTTC.

The rearrangement joins TRBV27 to TRBJ2-7; 9 bases agree with TRBD2. Germline loops: CDR1 MNHEY, CDR2 SMNVEV (reference sequence). J lost 5 bases, V lost 6 bases, and 11 bases had no gene match. The CDR3 runs 15 residues. CDR3 loop: CASSPLPSGGNEQYF. The CDR3 bases are TGTGCCAGCAGCCCTCTCCCCAGCGGGGGGAACGAGCAGTACTTC.

This chain links TRBV28 with TRBJ2-7, with D hard to call. Germline-derived CDR1 and CDR2 are MDHEN and SYDVKM. Trimming stripped 6 bases from V and 6 bases from J, with 21 bases between. The CDR3 has 15 residues. The CDR3 sequence is CASSRYRSGQSEQYF. The CDR3 bases are TGTGCCAGCAGCCGATACCGGTCGGGTCAGAGCGAGCAGTACTTC.

This clonotype was observed many times. The CDR3 is CSARPPLGRESLAFF. CDR3 DNA: TGCAGTGCTAGACCCCCCCTTGGCAGGGAGAGTTTAGCTTTCTTT. The chain is built from TRBV20-1 and TRBJ1-1, with a weak D call TRBD1 (5 bases). The V and J ends lost 2 bases and 10 bases respectively, with 23 bases between them. Germline values: CDR1 DFQATT, CDR2 SNEGSKA (reference sequence). The CDR3 runs to 15 residues.

This clonotype was seen a few times. J is TRBJ2-7 and V is TRBV3-1, with D perhaps matching TRBD2 (6 bases). The ends were cut back, 4 bases at V and 1 base at J, with 17 bases in the middle. The V gene's germline CDR1 is LGHDT and CDR2 YNNKEL (reference sequence). This CDR3 is 16 amino acids long. The CDR3 DNA reads as TGTGCCAGCAGCCGTGCGAGGACTACTACGTCCTACGAGCAGTACTTC. This translates into CASSRARTTTSYEQYF.